These 26 T cell receptor beta chains originate from one sample sequenced in a study of blood T cell repertoires in COVID-19. Produced via immunoSEQ multiplex PCR; TCRdb's table is partial and in-frame only. Among approximately 90,000 clones listed, approximately 87% were seen once. Specimen: peripheral blood. These receptors were taken from a human donor with acute or convalescent COVID-19. The donor label of this sample is uncertain.

The V and J genes are TRBV10-3 and TRBJ1-1; 7 bases fit TRBD1. The germline CDR1 and CDR2 sequences are ENHRY and SYGVKD. The CDR3 totals 13 residues. The V segment lost 10 bases and the J segment 0 bases; nucleotides outside the gene matches: 5. CDR3: CATRDRLNTEAFF. DNA for the CDR3: TGTGCCACCAGGGACAGATTGAACACTGAAGCTTTCTTT.

This rearrangement joins TRBV6-1 to TRBJ2-3; 8 nucleotides agree with TRBD1. The V and J ends lost 2 bases and 6 bases, in that order; junction bases with no gene match: 13. Germline V gene data show CDR1 as MNHNS and CDR2 as SASEGT. CDR3 length: 17 amino acids. CDR3: CASSERGDRYRADTQYF. For the CDR3, the DNA is TGTGCCAGCAGTGAAAGGGGGGACAGGTACCGTGCGGATACGCAGTATTTT.

The genes are TRBV24-1 and TRBJ2-3; perhaps TRBD1 as D (6 bases). Germline lookup yields CDR1 KGHDR and CDR2 SFDVKD. V lost 4 bases and J 2 bases, leaving 15 bases between the germline ends. The CDR3 sequence is 16 residues long. CDR3 sequence: CATSESRGPHTDTQYF. Here the CDR3 DNA reads TGTGCCACCAGTGAATCCAGGGGACCCCACACAGATACGCAGTATTTT.

This clone was found a few times. J is TRBJ1-6 and V is TRBV2; perhaps TRBD1 as D (5 bases). From germline, CDR1 is SNHLY and CDR2 FYNNEI. This CDR3 is 15 amino acids long. V lost 2 bases to trimming and J lost 7 bases, with 12 bases between them. This CDR3 is CASSELVRVNSPLHF. DNA for the CDR3: TGTGCCAGCAGTGAATTGGTCAGGGTAAATTCACCCCTCCACTTT.

The chain couples TRBV28 to TRBJ1-5; D is unclear. The CDR3 consists of 13 residues. Germline values: CDR1 MDHEN, CDR2 SYDVKM. V lost 8 bases and J 4 bases, leaving 12 bases between the germline ends. The CDR3 DNA is TGTGCCAGCCGCACCGGGAGAAATCAGCCCCAGCATTTT. It encodes CASRTGRNQPQHF.

This chain links TRBV27 with TRBJ1-2, with D perhaps matching TRBD1 (6 bases). The CDR3 covers 13 residues. CDR1 is MNHEY, CDR2 SMNVEV, per germline (reference sequence). The ends were cut back, 6 bases at V and 6 bases at J, with 14 bases in the middle. CDR3: CASRPQGTDGYTF. CDR3 nucleotides: TGTGCCAGCAGACCACAGGGTACGGATGGCTACACCTTC.

V and J are TRBV7-2 and TRBJ1-5, with a possible D match to TRBD1 (6 bases). The germline V gene encodes CDR1 SGHTA and CDR2 FQGNSA. Deletions cut 4 bases from V and 0 bases from J, with 16 bases between. The CDR3 length is 17 residues. In nucleotides, the CDR3 is TGTGCCAGCAGCTCACGGACTGGACAGAATAGCAATCAGCCCCAGCATTTT. Its protein is CASSSRTGQNSNQPQHF.

The chain combines TRBV18 with TRBJ1-2, with D perhaps matching TRBD1 (5 bases). Germline lookup yields CDR1 KGHSH and CDR2 LQKENI. V dropped 6 bases and J dropped 5 bases, with 13 bases sitting between them. The CDR3 is made up of 13 amino acids. Written as DNA, the CDR3 is TGTGCCAGCTCCCCAGGACACGATTATGGCTACACCTTC. Translating gives CASSPGHDYGYTF.

The CDR3 protein is CASSMRTGGNGNTIYF. The CDR3 DNA reads TGTGCCAGTAGTATGCGAACAGGGGGGAACGGAAACACCATATATTTT. The J gene is TRBJ1-3, the V gene TRBV19; 8 bases agree with TRBD1. The CDR3 consists of 16 residues. Germline V CDR1 and CDR2: LNHDA, SQIVND (reference sequence). Trimming cost V 3 bases and J 4 bases; bases outside gene matches: 8.

This chain joins TRBV18 and TRBJ1-2; TRBD1 agrees at 9 bases. Germline CDR1 and CDR2: KGHSH and LQKENI. The J segment lost 6 bases and the V segment lost 2 bases, leaving 1 base of the junction unmatched. The CDR3 covers 13 residues. The CDR3 is CASSPDRGNGYTF. The CDR3 DNA reads TGTGCCAGCTCACCAGACAGGGGGAATGGCTACACCTTC.

The chain is built from TRBV7-9 and TRBJ1-2; perhaps TRBD1 as D (5 bases). CDR1 and CDR2 from the germline V gene are SEHNR and FQNEAQ (reference sequence). Trimming took 6 bases from V and 0 from J, leaving 14 bases between them. This CDR3 has 15 residues. The CDR3: CASRPRQTANYGYTF. The CDR3 DNA is TGTGCCAGCAGGCCGAGACAGACCGCTAACTATGGCTACACCTTC.

DNA of the CDR3: TGTGCCAGCAGCTTAAAGGGTAGCGTCTACTCTGGGGCCAACGTCCTGACTTTC. This gives the protein CASSLKGSVYSGANVLTF. V and J are TRBV11-2 and TRBJ2-6; a weak D match, TRBD2 (5 bases). Deletions cut 2 bases from V and 0 bases from J, with 14 bases between. The CDR3 is made up of 18 amino acids. Looked up from germline, CDR1 is SGHAT and CDR2 is FQNNGV.

The V call is TRBV29-1, the J call TRBJ2-1, with unresolved D. The CDR3 runs 13 residues. Germline CDR1 is SQVTM and CDR2 is ANQGSEA. Trimming removed 4 bases from V and 8 bases from J, with 15 bases in between. CDR3 protein: CSVGRYDMDEQFF. The CDR3 DNA is TGCAGCGTTGGCAGGTACGATATGGATGAGCAGTTCTTC.

This clone is a singleton in its sample. The chain joins TRBV6-5 to TRBJ1-5; D is unresolved. Per the germline V gene, CDR1 is MNHEY and CDR2 is SVGAGI. This CDR3 has 13 amino acids. V was clipped by 7 bases and J by 3 bases, with 10 bases between them. CDR3 bases: TGTGCCAGCACGTCACAGTTCAATCAGCCCCAGCATTTT. It encodes CASTSQFNQPQHF.

The chain uses TRBV24-1 and TRBJ2-1; tentatively, D is TRBD2 (6 bases). The ends were cut back, 9 bases at V and 6 bases at J, with 11 bases in the middle. The CDR3 sequence is 12 residues long. Looked up from germline, CDR1 is KGHDR and CDR2 is SFDVKD. CDR3 bases: TGTGCCACCCGCGGGGCGGGCAATGAGCAGTTCTTC. Translation: CATRGAGNEQFF.

This sequence joins TRBV19 and TRBJ1-1; 8 bases fit TRBD1. J was trimmed by 7 bases and V by 1 base; bases with no gene match: 5. Germline V gene lookup returns CDR1 LNHDA and CDR2 SQIVND (reference sequence). The CDR3 runs to 14 residues. CDR3 DNA sequence: TGTGCCAGTAGTATAGCCGGGACAGGCAGTGAAGCTTTCTTT. Translated, it gives CASSIAGTGSEAFF. Supplemented by reference TRBV19 and TRBJ1-1, the full variable domain reads DGGITQSPKYLFRKEGQNVTLSCEQNLNHDAMYWYRQDPGQGLRLIYYSQIVNDFQKGDIAEGYSVSREKKESFPLTVTSAQKNPTAFYLCASSIAGTGSEAFFGQGTRLTVV.

This sequence joins TRBV4-3 and TRBJ2-7, with 7 bases matching TRBD1. Trimming at V came to 1 base and at J to 1 base, leaving 1 base not matched to a gene. CDR3 length: 14 amino acids. Germline V lookup: CDR1 LGHNA, CDR2 YSLEER. CDR3 in amino acids: CASSQGQGSYEQYF. In DNA form, the CDR3 reads TGCGCCAGCAGCCAAGGACAGGGTTCCTACGAGCAGTACTTC.

The V gene is TRBV28, the J gene TRBJ1-5, with 12 bases identical to TRBD1. This CDR3 contains 13 residues. Germline assignment: CDR1 MDHEN and CDR2 SYDVKM. J lost 6 bases, V lost 10 bases, and 4 bases had no gene match. In DNA, the CDR3 is TGTGCCACCCGGGACAGGGGGCCTCAGCCCCAGCATTTT. Translating it yields CATRDRGPQPQHF.

This chain joins TRBV28 and TRBJ1-2; 7 bases fit TRBD1. Germline V gene sequence: CDR1 MDHEN, CDR2 SYDVKM. Trimming removed 2 bases from V and 4 bases from J; junction bases left unmatched: 7. This CDR3 is built from 15 residues. The DNA of the CDR3 is TGTGCCAGCAGTTTAGTAGGGGCAGGGGGCTATGGCTACACCTTC. This gives the protein CASSLVGAGGYGYTF.

This clone was picked up a small number of times. This chain joins TRBV6-6 and TRBJ1-1; 7 bases line up with TRBD1. The germline V gene encodes CDR1 MNHNY and CDR2 SVGAGI (reference sequence). This CDR3 contains 16 residues. Trimming removed 5 bases from V and 2 bases from J; junction bases left unmatched: 11. The CDR3 is CASSHGTERVNTEAFF. The CDR3 nucleotides read TGTGCCAGCAGTCACGGGACAGAAAGAGTAAACACTGAAGCTTTCTTT.

The chain employs TRBV27 and TRBJ2-2, with TRBD1 as a possible D gene (6 bases). This CDR3 region has 16 residues. Trimming left V 6 bases short and J 2 bases short, with 16 bases between. Germline V gene data show CDR1 as MNHEY and CDR2 as SMNVEV (reference sequence). CDR3 sequence: CASREKRTVNTGELFF. Written as DNA, the CDR3 is TGTGCCAGCAGAGAAAAACGGACAGTTAACACCGGGGAGCTGTTTTTT.

Remarks on this clone: At one boundary the junction diverges from the germline segment, which might be a read error. The chain couples TRBV7-2 to TRBJ2-2, with 7 bases matching TRBD1. The CDR3 runs 15 residues. Germline CDR1 SGHTA, CDR2 FQGNSA. In DNA, the CDR3 is TGTGCCAGCAGCTTAATTAAGGGACAGACCGTGGAGCTGTTTTTT. It yields the protein CASSLIKGQTVELFF. The variable domain in full, completed from reference TRBV7-2 and TRBJ2-2, reads GAGVSQSPSNKVTEKGKDVELRCDPISGHTALYWYRQSLGQGLEFLIYFQGNSAPDKSGLPSDRFSAERTGGSVSTLTIQRTQQEDSAVYLCASSLIKGQTVELFFGEGSRLTVL.

A few counts support this clone. The genes are TRBV7-9 and TRBJ2-1, with D maybe TRBD1 (6 bases). Looked up from germline, CDR1 is SEHNR and CDR2 is FQNEAQ (reference sequence). This CDR3 has 14 amino acids. The V and J ends lost 6 bases and 8 bases respectively, with 17 bases between them. CDR3 region: CASSLRGHRDEQFF. For the CDR3, the DNA is TGTGCCAGCAGTCTCAGGGGCCATCGGGATGAGCAGTTCTTC. The full variable domain, in which reference TRBV7-9 and TRBJ2-1 provide the parts outside the CDR3, is DTGVSQNPRHKITKRGQNVTFRCDPISEHNRLYWYRQTLGQGPEFLTYFQNEAQLEKSRLLSDRFSAERPKGSFSTLEIQRTEQGDSAMYLCASSLRGHRDEQFFGPGTRLTVL.

The V and J genes are TRBV19 and TRBJ1-1; TRBD1 aligns across 7 bases. Germline loops: CDR1 LNHDA, CDR2 SQIVND (reference sequence). The CDR3 consists of 14 residues. The V gene end was trimmed by 4 bases and the J gene end by 4 bases; junction bases not matched to a gene: 6. The CDR3 protein is CASSSTGAFTEAFF. Here the CDR3 DNA reads TGTGCCAGTAGTAGCACAGGGGCCTTCACTGAAGCTTTCTTT.

CDR3 amino acids: CASSPSGSQETQYF. The DNA of the CDR3 is TGTGCCAGCAGCCCATCCGGGAGCCAAGAGACCCAGTACTTC. The rearrangement uses TRBV28 and TRBJ2-5; perhaps TRBD2 as D (6 bases). The CDR3 is 14 residues long. Looked up from germline, CDR1 is MDHEN and CDR2 is SYDVKM. The ends were cut back, 6 bases at V and 1 base at J, with 12 bases in the middle.

The chain recombines TRBV7-3 with TRBJ2-7, with D tentatively TRBD1 (5 bases). The CDR3 is 13 amino acids. Trimming removed 3 bases from V and 6 bases from J, with 12 bases in between. CDR1 SGHTA and CDR2 FQGTGA come from the germline V gene. The CDR3 sequence is CASSFQGYGEQYF. The CDR3 DNA reads TGTGCCAGCAGCTTTCAGGGATACGGCGAGCAGTACTTC. Full variable domain (outside the CDR3, taken from reference TRBV7-3 and TRBJ2-7): GAGVSQTPSNKVTEKGKYVELRCDPISGHTALYWYRQSLGQGPEFLIYFQGTGAADDSGLPNDRFFAVRPEGSVSTLKIQRTERGDSAVYLCASSFQGYGEQYFGPGTRLTVT.